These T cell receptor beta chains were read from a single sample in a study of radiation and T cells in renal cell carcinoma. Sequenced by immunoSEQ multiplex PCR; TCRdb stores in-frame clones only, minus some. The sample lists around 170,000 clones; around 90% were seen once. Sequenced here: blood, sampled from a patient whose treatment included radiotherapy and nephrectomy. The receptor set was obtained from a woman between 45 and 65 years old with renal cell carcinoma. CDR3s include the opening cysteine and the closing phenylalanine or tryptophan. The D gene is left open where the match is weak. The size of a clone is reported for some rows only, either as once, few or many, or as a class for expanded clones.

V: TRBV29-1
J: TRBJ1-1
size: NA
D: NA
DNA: TGCAGCGTTGGCCTTGGCGGGAACACTGAAGCTTTCTTT
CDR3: CSVGLGGNTEAFF

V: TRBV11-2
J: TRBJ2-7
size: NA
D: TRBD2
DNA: TGTGCCAGCTTATACCGGGGGGACTACCCGGGCTACGAGCAGTACTTC
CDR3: CASLYRGDYPGYEQYF

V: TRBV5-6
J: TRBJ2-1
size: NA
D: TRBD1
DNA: TGTGCCAGCAGCGAACGACAGGGAATCTCCTACAATGAGCAGTTCTTC
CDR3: CASSERQGISYNEQFF

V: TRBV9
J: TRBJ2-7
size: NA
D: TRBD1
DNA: TGTGCCAGCAGCGTTGGGACAGGGCCTTCCTACGAGCAGTACTTC
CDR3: CASSVGTGPSYEQYF

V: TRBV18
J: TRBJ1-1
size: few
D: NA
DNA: TGTGCCAGCTCACCACCCGGGGGCACAGCTGAAGCTTTCTTT
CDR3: CASSPPGGTAEAFF

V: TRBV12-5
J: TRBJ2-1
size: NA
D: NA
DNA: TGTGCTAGTGGTTCGGACAGAAAGCGTAATGAGCAGTTCTTC
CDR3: CASGSDRKRNEQFF

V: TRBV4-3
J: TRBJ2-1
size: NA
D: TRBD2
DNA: TGCGCCAGCAGCCAGAGGGCTAGCGGGGAACTCTACAATGAGCAGTTCTTC
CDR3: CASSQRASGELYNEQFF

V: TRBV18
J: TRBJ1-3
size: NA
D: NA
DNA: TGTGCCAGCTCACCCCCTACGCGGATAGGAAACACCATATATTTT
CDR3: CASSPPTRIGNTIYF

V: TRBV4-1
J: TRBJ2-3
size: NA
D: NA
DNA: TGCGCCAGCAGCCTGGTCACCGGTACGCAGTATTTT
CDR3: CASSLVTGTQYF

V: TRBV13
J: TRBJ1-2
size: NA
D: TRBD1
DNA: TGTGCCAGCAGCTTTCAAGGGGGCCTTAGAGAAGGCTACACCTTC
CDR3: CASSFQGGLREGYTF

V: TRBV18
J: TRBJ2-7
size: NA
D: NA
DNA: TGTGCCAGCTCAAAAGGACCCAGAAACTACGAGCAGTACTTC
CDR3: CASSKGPRNYEQYF

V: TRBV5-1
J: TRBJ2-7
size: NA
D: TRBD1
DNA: TGCGCCAGCAGCTCACAGGGGGCTAGGTACGAGCAGTACTTC
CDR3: CASSSQGARYEQYF

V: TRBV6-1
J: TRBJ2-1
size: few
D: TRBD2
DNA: TGTGCCAGCAGTGAGACTAGCGGGGGGAAAGATGAGCAGTTCTTC
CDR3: CASSETSGGKDEQFF

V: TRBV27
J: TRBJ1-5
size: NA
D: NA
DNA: TGTGCCAGCCGGGGGCATAGCAATCAGCCCCAGCATTTT
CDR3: CASRGHSNQPQHF